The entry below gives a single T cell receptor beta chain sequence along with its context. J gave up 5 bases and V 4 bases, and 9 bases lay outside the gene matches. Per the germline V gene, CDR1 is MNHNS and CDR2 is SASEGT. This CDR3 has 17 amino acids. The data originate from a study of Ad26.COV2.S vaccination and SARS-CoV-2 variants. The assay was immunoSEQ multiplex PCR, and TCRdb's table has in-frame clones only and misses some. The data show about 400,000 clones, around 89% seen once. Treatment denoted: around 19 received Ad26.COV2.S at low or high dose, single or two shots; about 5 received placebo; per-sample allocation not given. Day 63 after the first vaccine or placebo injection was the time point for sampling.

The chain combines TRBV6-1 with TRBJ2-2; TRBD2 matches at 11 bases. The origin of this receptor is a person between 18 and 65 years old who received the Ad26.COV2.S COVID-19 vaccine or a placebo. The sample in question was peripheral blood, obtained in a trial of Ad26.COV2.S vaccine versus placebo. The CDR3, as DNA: TGTGCCAGCAGTGGGGCTAGCGGGAGGATTCATACCGGGGAGCTGTTTTTT. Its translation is CASSGASGRIHTGELFF.